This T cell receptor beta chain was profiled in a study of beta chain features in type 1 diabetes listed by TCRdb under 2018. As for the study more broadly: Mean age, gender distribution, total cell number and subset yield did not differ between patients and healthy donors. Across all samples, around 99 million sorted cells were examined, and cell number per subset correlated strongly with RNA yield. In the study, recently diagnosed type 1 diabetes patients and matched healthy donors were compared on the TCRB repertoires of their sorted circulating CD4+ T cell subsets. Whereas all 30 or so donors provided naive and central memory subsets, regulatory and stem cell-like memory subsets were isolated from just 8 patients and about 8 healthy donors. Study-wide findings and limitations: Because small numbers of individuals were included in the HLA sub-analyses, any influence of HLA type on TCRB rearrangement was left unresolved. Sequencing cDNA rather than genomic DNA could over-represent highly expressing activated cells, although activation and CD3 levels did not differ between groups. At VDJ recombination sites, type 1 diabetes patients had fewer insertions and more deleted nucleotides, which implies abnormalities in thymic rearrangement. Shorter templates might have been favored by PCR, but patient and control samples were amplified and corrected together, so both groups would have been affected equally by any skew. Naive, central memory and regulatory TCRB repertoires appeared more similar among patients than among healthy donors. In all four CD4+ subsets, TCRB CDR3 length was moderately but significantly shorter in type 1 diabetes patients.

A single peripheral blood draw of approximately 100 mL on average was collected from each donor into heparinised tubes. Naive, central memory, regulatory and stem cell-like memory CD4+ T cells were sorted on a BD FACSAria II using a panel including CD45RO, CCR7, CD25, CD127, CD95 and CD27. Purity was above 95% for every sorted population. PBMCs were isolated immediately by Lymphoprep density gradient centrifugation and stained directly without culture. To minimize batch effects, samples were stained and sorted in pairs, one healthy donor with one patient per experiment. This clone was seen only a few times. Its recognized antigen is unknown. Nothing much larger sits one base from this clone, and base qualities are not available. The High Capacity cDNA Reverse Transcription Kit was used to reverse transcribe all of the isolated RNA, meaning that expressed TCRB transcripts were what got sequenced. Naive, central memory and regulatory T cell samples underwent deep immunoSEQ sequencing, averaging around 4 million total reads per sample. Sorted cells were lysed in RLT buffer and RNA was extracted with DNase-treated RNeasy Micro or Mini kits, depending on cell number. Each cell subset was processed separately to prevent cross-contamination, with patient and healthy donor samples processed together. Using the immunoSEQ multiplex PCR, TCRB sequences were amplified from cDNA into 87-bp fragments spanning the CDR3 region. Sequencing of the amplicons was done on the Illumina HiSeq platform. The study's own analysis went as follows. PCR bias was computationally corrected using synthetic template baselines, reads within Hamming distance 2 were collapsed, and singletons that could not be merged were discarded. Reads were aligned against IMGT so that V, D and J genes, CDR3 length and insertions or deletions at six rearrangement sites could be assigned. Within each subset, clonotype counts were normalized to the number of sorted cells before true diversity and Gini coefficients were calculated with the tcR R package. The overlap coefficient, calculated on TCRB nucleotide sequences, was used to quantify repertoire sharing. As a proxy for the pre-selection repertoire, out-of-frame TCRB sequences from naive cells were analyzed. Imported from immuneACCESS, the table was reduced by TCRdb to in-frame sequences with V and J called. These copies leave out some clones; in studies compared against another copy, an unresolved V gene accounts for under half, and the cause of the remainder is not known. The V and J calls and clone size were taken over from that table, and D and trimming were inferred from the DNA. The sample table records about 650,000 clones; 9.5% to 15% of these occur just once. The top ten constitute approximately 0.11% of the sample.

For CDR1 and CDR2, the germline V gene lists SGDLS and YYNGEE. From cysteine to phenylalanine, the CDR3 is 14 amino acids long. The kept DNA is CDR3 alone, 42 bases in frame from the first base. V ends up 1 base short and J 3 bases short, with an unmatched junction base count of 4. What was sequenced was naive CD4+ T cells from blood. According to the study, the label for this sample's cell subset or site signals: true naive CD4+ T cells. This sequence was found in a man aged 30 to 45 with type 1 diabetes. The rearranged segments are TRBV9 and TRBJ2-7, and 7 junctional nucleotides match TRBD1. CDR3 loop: CASSVRDSNYEQYF. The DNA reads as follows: TGTGCCAGCAGCGTACGGGACAGTAACTACGAGCAGTACTTC.